These 19 T cell receptor beta chains share one sample of origin, sequenced in a study of radiation and T cells in renal cell carcinoma. Sequencing was performed with immunoSEQ multiplex PCR; in TCRdb, only in-frame clones are kept and a portion is missing. The repertoire holds roughly 170,000 clones, about 88% seen once, with about 10% in the top ten. Time point reported: blood 4 weeks post-SBRT, at nephrectomy. Treatment of the sample: 15 Gy SBRT to primary tumor, nephrectomy 4 weeks later. Material: blood, obtained from a patient whose treatment included radiotherapy and nephrectomy. The receptors were gathered from a woman between 50 and 59 years old with renal cell carcinoma.

The V gene is TRBV5-1, the J gene TRBJ1-2; perhaps TRBD1 as D (5 bases). CDR1 SGHRS and CDR2 YFSETQ come from the germline V gene. The CDR3 is made up of 16 amino acids. V dropped 4 bases and J dropped 0 bases, with 16 bases sitting between them. The CDR3: CASSEPLGATNYGYTF. CDR3 sequence (DNA): TGCGCCAGCAGCGAACCCTTAGGGGCCACTAACTATGGCTACACCTTC.

The chain is built from TRBV5-1 and TRBJ2-5; 8 bases are shared with TRBD2. Trimming removed 2 bases from V and 1 base from J; junction bases left unmatched: 4. CDR3 length: 15 residues. Germline V gene sequence: CDR1 SGHRS, CDR2 YFSETQ. The CDR3 coding sequence is TGCGCCAGCAGCTTAGGCGGGGGGACCCAAGAGACCCAGTACTTC. Translation: CASSLGGGTQETQYF.

The chain joins TRBV11-2 to TRBJ1-6, with 7 bases fitting TRBD1. V shed 5 bases and J 7 bases; nucleotides not matched to a gene: 2. Germline assignment: CDR1 SGHAT and CDR2 FQNNGV. The CDR3 has 13 amino acids. CDR3 in DNA: TGTGCCAGCAGCACGGACAGGAATTCACCCCTCCACTTT. Its protein is CASSTDRNSPLHF.

The table lists this clone with a count of one. J is TRBJ2-2 and V is TRBV7-9; D ambiguous. V shed 5 bases and J shed 4 bases, with 26 bases lying between them. The CDR3 totals 19 residues. CDR1 and CDR2 from the germline V gene are SEHNR and FQNEAQ (reference sequence). CDR3 loop: CASSPATGREVRGTGELFF. CDR3 DNA: TGTGCCAGCAGCCCGGCTACTGGTCGAGAGGTTAGAGGCACCGGGGAGCTGTTTTTT.

The chain has TRBV7-2 and TRBJ1-2; 9 bases fit TRBD1. V was clipped by 5 bases and J by 8 bases; unmatched bases: 15. Germline V gives CDR1 SGHTA, CDR2 FQGNSA. The CDR3 has 16 amino acids. The CDR3 DNA sequence: TGTGCCAGCAGCCCTTACGGACAGGGGATAGCAGGGGGCTACACCTTC. Translated, it gives CASSPYGQGIAGGYTF. The variable domain in full, completed from reference TRBV7-2 and TRBJ1-2, reads GAGVSQSPSNKVTEKGKDVELRCDPISGHTALYWYRQSLGQGLEFLIYFQGNSAPDKSGLPSDRFSAERTGGSVSTLTIQRTQQEDSAVYLCASSPYGQGIAGGYTFGSGTRLTVV.

The rearrangement uses TRBV5-1 and TRBJ1-5; 9 bases map to TRBD1. The V segment lost 4 bases and the J segment 5 bases; nucleotides outside the gene matches: 7. Germline V gene sequence: CDR1 SGHRS, CDR2 YFSETQ. CDR3 length: 15 residues. CDR3 protein: CASSTGTGSDQPQHF. The CDR3 nucleotides are TGCGCCAGCAGCACCGGGACAGGGAGTGATCAGCCCCAGCATTTT.

This rearrangement joins TRBV5-6 to TRBJ2-7, with 7 bases identical to TRBD2. The CDR3 sequence is 15 residues long. After removal of 4 bases from V and 2 bases from J, the junction contained 9 bases not matched to a gene. Per germline, CDR1 SGHDT and CDR2 YYEEEE. CDR3 region: CASSREGRAAYEQYF. In DNA form, the CDR3 reads TGTGCCAGCAGCCGAGAGGGGAGGGCCGCCTACGAGCAGTACTTC.

The sample holds one count of this clone. The chain recombines TRBV6-6 with TRBJ1-3; D is perhaps TRBD1 (5 bases). Germline lookup yields CDR1 MNHNY and CDR2 SVGAGI (reference sequence). This CDR3 is built from 15 residues. The V end lost 4 bases, the J end lost 0 bases, and 10 bases lay between the germline ends. CDR3 DNA: TGTGCCAGCAGTTCACCACAGGTCTCTGGAAACACCATATATTTT. This codes for CASSSPQVSGNTIYF.

The genes are TRBV19 and TRBJ2-7, with 8 bases lining up with TRBD2. Per germline, CDR1 LNHDA and CDR2 SQIVND (reference sequence). This CDR3 is 13 amino acids long. The V and J ends lost 5 bases and 4 bases, in that order; junction bases with no gene match: 4. CDR3 in amino acids: CASSSGGGYEQYF. The CDR3 coding sequence is TGTGCCAGTAGTTCTGGCGGGGGGTACGAGCAGTACTTC.

This chain joins TRBV7-2 and TRBJ2-2; D not certain. The ends were cut back, 5 bases at V and 1 base at J, with 11 bases in the middle. Germline V gene lookup returns CDR1 SGHTA and CDR2 FQGNSA. This CDR3 spans 15 amino acids. The CDR3 loop is CASSTRNRNTGELFF. In DNA form, the CDR3 reads TGTGCCAGCAGCACGAGAAACCGGAACACCGGGGAGCTGTTTTTT.

The rearrangement links TRBV19 to TRBJ1-6; no definite D call. Trimming left V 3 bases short and J 5 bases short, with 11 bases between. Germline V gene data show CDR1 as LNHDA and CDR2 as SQIVND (reference sequence). The CDR3 length is 15 residues. The CDR3 spells CASSILDIDNSPLHF. CDR3 coding DNA: TGTGCCAGTAGTATTCTAGACATCGATAATTCACCCCTCCACTTT.

The sample holds a few counts of this clone. V usage is TRBV10-3 and J usage is TRBJ2-3; TRBD2 matches 12 bases. The CDR3 length is 17 residues. Germline assignment: CDR1 ENHRY and CDR2 SYGVKD. Trimming took 4 bases from V and 0 from J; bases not matched to a gene: 5. The CDR3 here is CAISGLAGAPSTDTQYF. In DNA form, the CDR3 reads TGTGCCATCAGTGGACTAGCGGGGGCTCCTAGCACAGATACGCAGTATTTT.

V gene TRBV19 combines with J gene TRBJ1-2; no clear D. Looked up from germline, CDR1 is LNHDA and CDR2 is SQIVND (reference sequence). This CDR3 comprises 17 residues. The V gene lost 2 bases and the J gene lost 0 bases, with 16 bases spanning the gap. The CDR3 bases are TGTGCCAGTAGTATATTCCACCAACGAACAACTAACTATGGCTACACCTTC. Residues: CASSIFHQRTTNYGYTF.

The chain joins TRBV27 to TRBJ2-2; the match to TRBD1 covers 12 bases. V lost 4 bases, J lost 0 bases, and 6 bases stayed unmatched. Germline CDR1 MNHEY, CDR2 SMNVEV (reference sequence). There are 18 residues in the CDR3. In DNA, the CDR3 is TGTGCCAGCAGTTCTTCCGGGACAGGGGGCGCGAACACCGGGGAGCTGTTTTTT. Translating it yields CASSSSGTGGANTGELFF.

The rearrangement uses TRBV19 and TRBJ1-1; D remains unclear. From germline, CDR1 is LNHDA and CDR2 SQIVND (reference sequence). CDR3 length: 12 residues. Trimming removed 6 bases at V and 1 base at J, with 6 bases between. The chain's CDR3 is CASSVWNTEAFF. DNA of the CDR3: TGTGCCAGTAGCGTTTGGAACACTGAAGCTTTCTTT.

This clone was recorded a few times. This chain links TRBV29-1 with TRBJ1-4; D unclear. This CDR3 has 11 residues. Germline V lookup: CDR1 SQVTM, CDR2 ANQGSEA. V was clipped by 4 bases and J by 8 bases, with 8 bases between them. The CDR3 DNA sequence: TGCAGCGTTGGTCTGGGAGAAAAACTGTTTTTT. Translated: CSVGLGEKLFF. Full variable domain (rest looked up from reference TRBV29-1 and TRBJ1-4): SAVISQKPSRDICQRGTSLTIQCQVDSQVTMMFWYRQQPGQSLTLIATANQGSEATYESGFVIDKFPISRPNLTFSTLTVSNMSPEDSSIYLCSVGLGEKLFFGSGTQLSVL.

In this sample, this clone turned up a few times. The chain joins TRBV30 to TRBJ2-7; D may match TRBD1 or TRBD2 (6 bases each). This CDR3 region has 13 residues. V lost 3 bases to trimming and J lost 7 bases, with 16 bases between them. The germline gives CDR1 GTSNPN, CDR2 SVGIG (reference sequence). For the CDR3, the DNA is TGTGCCTGGAGCGATCCGGGGGCGAGGGAGCAGTACTTC. Its protein is CAWSDPGAREQYF.

V usage is TRBV19 and J usage is TRBJ1-5; D remains ambiguous. Germline CDR1 is LNHDA and CDR2 is SQIVND (reference sequence). This CDR3 comprises 15 residues. The V end was cut by 7 bases, the J end by 2 bases, with 15 bases between. CDR3 nucleotide sequence: TGTGCCAGTACTTCTGCCTATGTGGGCAATCAGCCCCAGCATTTT. This codes for CASTSAYVGNQPQHF.

J is TRBJ2-3 and V is TRBV7-9; 9 bases map to TRBD2. The V segment lost 2 bases and the J segment 2 bases; nucleotides outside the gene matches: 11. Germline V gene data show CDR1 as SEHNR and CDR2 as FQNEAQ (reference sequence). The CDR3 runs 18 residues. The CDR3 loop is CASSLLRLAGSFTDTQYF. The CDR3 DNA sequence: TGTGCCAGCAGCTTACTCCGGCTAGCGGGGAGCTTCACAGATACGCAGTATTTT.